The clone carrying this T cell receptor beta chain has a handful of counts. TCRdb processed the RACE reads anew with MiXCR; each CDR3 protein has one entry. The table includes around 130,000 distinct CDR3 sequences, around 11% detected once. Trimming left V 3 bases short and J 1 base short, with 19 bases between. This CDR3 has 17 amino acids. Germline loops: CDR1 MDHEN, CDR2 SYDVKM. The time point here: patch test 3, about 24 weeks after DPC sensitization. Treatment of the sample: therapeutic diphenylcyclopropenone sensitization with weekly scalp DPC. Before extraction, the whole blood was not fractionated, and total RNA was taken from it. This entry is derived from a study of human T cells and chemical hapten exposure. About the study: Sensitizing treatment utilized 2% DPC over an approximately 2 cm by approximately 2 cm portion of upper inner arm skin. Mainly, slight library volume differences in the pool made TCR yields vary.

This sequence was found in a woman in her forties or fifties with alopecia areata. Some clones in this sample may be carry-over from other donors' samples. This specimen consisted of whole blood, obtained in connection with sensitization to the hapten diphenylcyclopropenone (DPC). The chain combines TRBV28 with TRBJ2-7, with D perhaps TRBD1 (6 bases). This chain's CDR3 is CASSFPLRQGPSYEQYF. The CDR3 coding sequence is TGTGCCAGCAGTTTCCCACTTCGCCAGGGGCCATCCTACGAGCAGTACTTC. Based on the CDR3 plus reference TRBV28 and TRBJ2-7, the full variable domain is DVKVTQSSRYLVKRTGEKVFLECVQDMDHENMFWYRQDPGLGLRLIYFSYDVKMKEKGDIPEGYSVSREKKERFSLILESASTNQTSMYLCASSFPLRQGPSYEQYFGPGTRLTVT.